These 22 T cell receptor beta chains were all obtained from the same sample, sequenced in a study of blood T cell repertoires in COVID-19. The repertoire was sequenced with immunoSEQ multiplex PCR; TCRdb's copy has only in-frame clones and lacks some. Altogether 100,000 to 150,000 clones are present, about 81% being singletons, with the ten largest covering approximately 3.9%. Material for sequencing was peripheral blood. The receptors were sampled from a woman between 45 and 60 years old with acute or convalescent COVID-19.

The J gene is TRBJ2-5, the V gene TRBV7-9, with D unclear. Germline V gives CDR1 SEHNR, CDR2 FQNEAQ (reference sequence). The CDR3 runs 13 residues. V lost 5 bases and J lost 5, with 12 bases in between. CDR3 sequence reads: CASSPDPRETQYF. The CDR3 DNA follows: TGTGCCAGCAGCCCTGACCCGAGGGAGACCCAGTACTTC.

This clone has only a few counts. The chain uses TRBV19 and TRBJ2-1; 7 bases match TRBD2. Germline loops: CDR1 LNHDA, CDR2 SQIVND (reference sequence). Trimming took 2 bases from V and 9 from J; bases not matched to a gene: 7. The CDR3 has 14 amino acids. The CDR3 loop reads CASSIYRDYSEQFF. For the CDR3, the DNA is TGTGCCAGTAGTATATACCGGGACTATAGTGAGCAGTTCTTC.

The V and J genes are TRBV6-5 and TRBJ1-5; the match to TRBD1 covers 10 bases. The germline V gene has CDR1 MNHEY and CDR2 SVGAGI. This CDR3 contains 13 residues. V trimming: 7 bases; J trimming: 9 bases; junction bases outside the gene matches: 6. CDR3 in DNA: TGTGCCAGCATTGGGGACAGGGGTGCGCCCCAGCATTTT. This codes for CASIGDRGAPQHF.

The chain uses TRBV30 and TRBJ2-7, with 12 bases identical to TRBD2. Germline CDR1 and CDR2: GTSNPN and SVGIG (reference sequence). The length of the CDR3 is 18 residues. J lost 1 base, V lost 0 bases, and 10 bases had no gene match. The CDR3 region is CAWSVYRTTSGRSYEQYF. CDR3 nucleotides: TGTGCCTGGAGTGTTTATAGGACGACTAGCGGGAGATCCTACGAGCAGTACTTC.

The rearrangement uses TRBV5-1 and TRBJ2-5; D is possibly TRBD1 (6 bases). The length of the CDR3 is 13 residues. Per germline, CDR1 SGHRS and CDR2 YFSETQ. Between the trimmed V and J ends, which lost 8 bases and 3 bases, there was a span of 14 bases. The DNA of the CDR3 is TGCGCCAGTACCGGGACACCCAAAGAGACCCAGTACTTC. The encoded protein is CASTGTPKETQYF.

This clone was seen only a few times. The chain couples TRBV9 to TRBJ2-1; no clear D gene. Per the germline V gene, CDR1 is SGDLS and CDR2 is YYNGEE. The V end lost 0 bases, the J end lost 4 bases, and 8 bases lay between the germline ends. The CDR3 covers 14 residues. CDR3 amino acids: CASSVAPSYNEQFF. The CDR3, as DNA: TGTGCCAGCAGCGTAGCCCCCTCGTACAATGAGCAGTTCTTC. Based on the CDR3 plus reference TRBV9 and TRBJ2-1, the full variable domain is DSGVTQTPKHLITATGQRVTLRCSPRSGDLSVYWYQQSLDQGLQFLIQYYNGEERAKGNILERFSAQQFPDLHSELNLSSLELGDSALYFCASSVAPSYNEQFFGPGTRLTVL.

This clone came up once. The CDR3 coding sequence is TGCGCCAGCAGCTTGGAGGGGGCGAACACCGGGGAGCTGTTTTTT. This translates into CASSLEGANTGELFF. The rearrangement joins TRBV5-1 to TRBJ2-2; D is possibly TRBD1 (6 bases). CDR1 and CDR2 from the germline V gene are SGHRS and YFSETQ. The length of the CDR3 is 15 residues. Trimming stripped 0 bases from V and 0 bases from J, with 6 bases between.

The rearrangement joins TRBV28 to TRBJ1-2; 7 bases align to TRBD1. This CDR3 region has 11 residues. Germline CDR1 MDHEN, CDR2 SYDVKM. The trim removed 11 bases at V and 7 bases at J, leaving 7 bases unmatched. CDR3 in amino acids: CAVTGVRGYTF. In DNA, the CDR3 is TGTGCCGTCACAGGGGTGCGTGGCTACACCTTC.

The CDR3 is CASSRPWTDHREKLFF. DNA for the CDR3: TGTGCCAGTAGTCGGCCATGGACAGATCACCGTGAAAAACTGTTTTTT. The chain uses TRBV19 and TRBJ1-4, with a tentative D call TRBD1 (6 bases). The CDR3 totals 16 residues. The V gene's germline CDR1 is LNHDA and CDR2 SQIVND (reference sequence). The ends were cut back, 5 bases at V and 7 bases at J, with 20 bases in the middle.

This chain joins TRBV7-3 and TRBJ2-3; TRBD2 is a possible D gene (6 bases). The ends were cut back, 8 bases at V and 2 bases at J, with 17 bases in the middle. CDR1 is SGHTA, CDR2 FQGTGA, per germline. The CDR3 is 15 residues long. CDR3 region: CASGTGTHYTDTQYF. CDR3 nucleotides: TGTGCCAGCGGCACCGGGACTCACTACACAGATACGCAGTATTTT.

The rearrangement uses TRBV10-1 and TRBJ1-4; no firm D call. Germline V CDR1 and CDR2: WNHNN, SYGVQD (reference sequence). The CDR3 covers 15 residues. V shed 0 bases and J shed 11 bases, with 16 bases lying between them. Written as DNA, the CDR3 is TGCGCCAGCAGTGAGTCACGAGTACGAGAGGAGAAACTGTTTTTT. Encoded protein: CASSESRVREEKLFF.

The genes are TRBV2 and TRBJ2-1, with TRBD1 matching over 9 bases. Germline V gene sequence: CDR1 SNHLY, CDR2 FYNNEI. Trimming removed 7 bases from V and 6 bases from J; junction bases left unmatched: 4. The CDR3 loop spans 13 amino acids. The chain's CDR3 is CASTLDRGNEQFF. In DNA, the CDR3 is TGTGCCAGCACCTTGGACAGGGGCAATGAGCAGTTCTTC. The full variable domain, rest sourced from reference TRBV2 and TRBJ2-1, is EPEVTQTPSHQVTQMGQEVILRCVPISNHLYFYWYRQILGQKVEFLVSFYNNEISEKSEIFDDQFSVERPDGSNFTLKIRSTKLEDSAMYFCASTLDRGNEQFFGPGTRLTVL.

V and J are TRBV5-1 and TRBJ2-3; D possibly corresponds to TRBD2 (6 bases). The CDR3 is 15 residues long. In germline, CDR1 is SGHRS, CDR2 YFSETQ. Deletions cut 0 bases from V and 1 base from J, with 9 bases between. CDR3 loop: CASSLAASGTDTQYF. CDR3 in DNA: TGCGCCAGCAGCTTGGCGGCTAGCGGCACAGATACGCAGTATTTT.

The chain couples TRBV2 to TRBJ2-5; D is perhaps TRBD2 (5 bases). The CDR3 has 13 amino acids. Trimming left V 4 bases short and J 5 bases short, with 11 bases between. CDR1 is SNHLY, CDR2 FYNNEI, per germline. The CDR3 is CASSVLVGETQYF. The CDR3, as DNA: TGTGCCAGCAGTGTACTAGTTGGGGAGACCCAGTACTTC.

This clone was recorded only once. This rearrangement joins TRBV18 to TRBJ2-5; TRBD2 aligns across 8 bases. The CDR3 runs 15 residues. In germline, CDR1 is KGHSH, CDR2 LQKENI. J was trimmed by 3 bases and V by 0 bases; bases with no gene match: 3. CDR3 DNA: TGTGCCAGCTCACCACCCGGGACTAGAGAAGAGACCCAGTACTTC. Translating gives CASSPPGTREETQYF.

The V call is TRBV27, the J call TRBJ1-6, with D possibly TRBD1 on 5 matching bases. Germline lookup yields CDR1 MNHEY and CDR2 SMNVEV (reference sequence). The V and J ends lost 5 bases and 7 bases respectively, with 12 bases between them. The CDR3 has 14 residues. Here the CDR3 DNA reads TGTGCCAGCAGTCTCCGACGGGGGAATTCACCCCTCCACTTT. It is translated as CASSLRRGNSPLHF.

The gene calls are TRBV28 and TRBJ2-7, with 11 nucleotides matching TRBD2. After removal of 7 bases from V and 0 bases from J, the junction contained 8 bases not matched to a gene. This CDR3 spans 16 amino acids. Germline values: CDR1 MDHEN, CDR2 SYDVKM. In nucleotides, the CDR3 is TGTGCCAGCATTACTAGCGGGAGAACCAGCTCCTACGAGCAGTACTTC. Translating it yields CASITSGRTSSYEQYF.

The genes are TRBV5-1 and TRBJ2-7; TRBD2 aligns across 8 bases. The germline gives CDR1 SGHRS, CDR2 YFSETQ. The CDR3 has 15 residues. J gave up 3 bases and V 4 bases, and 9 bases lay outside the gene matches. CDR3 nucleotide sequence: TGCGCCAGCAGCACTCTAACCGGGACTAGCTACGAGCAGTACTTC. Its translation: CASSTLTGTSYEQYF. Together with reference TRBV5-1 and TRBJ2-7, the CDR3 gives the full variable domain: KAGVTQTPRYLIKTRGQQVTLSCSPISGHRSVSWYQQTPGQGLQFLFEYFSETQRNKGNFPGRFSGRQFSNSRSEMNVSTLELGDSALYLCASSTLTGTSYEQYFGPGTRLTVT.

This chain uses TRBV30 with TRBJ1-2, with 7 bases lining up with TRBD1. CDR3 size: 17 residues. Germline loops: CDR1 GTSNPN, CDR2 SVGIG (reference sequence). The V gene end was trimmed by 0 bases and the J gene end by 4 bases; junction bases not matched to a gene: 14. CDR3 in amino acids: CAWSVGTANRFGYGYTF. The CDR3 DNA reads as TGTGCCTGGAGTGTGGGGACAGCGAACCGTTTCGGCTATGGCTACACCTTC.

The chain links TRBV7-2 to TRBJ2-3; 8 bases map to TRBD1. This CDR3 comprises 14 residues. The V gene end was trimmed by 5 bases and the J gene end by 4 bases; junction bases not matched to a gene: 5. The germline CDR1 and CDR2 sequences are SGHTA and FQGNSA. The CDR3, as DNA: TGTGCCAGCAGCCAGGACAGGGTCGCAGATACGCAGTATTTT. Residues: CASSQDRVADTQYF. The full variable domain, with the rest looked up from reference TRBV7-2 and TRBJ2-3, is GAGVSQSPSNKVTEKGKDVELRCDPISGHTALYWYRQSLGQGLEFLIYFQGNSAPDKSGLPSDRFSAERTGGSVSTLTIQRTQQEDSAVYLCASSQDRVADTQYFGPGTRLTVL.

The rearrangement joins TRBV2 to TRBJ1-2; 8 bases align to TRBD1. CDR1 is SNHLY and CDR2 is FYNNEI in the germline V gene. This CDR3 has 13 amino acids. J was trimmed by 5 bases and V by 7 bases; bases with no gene match: 6. The CDR3 region has the DNA TGTGCCAGCACCCGGACAGGGCTTTATGGCTACACCTTC. Amino acid sequence: CASTRTGLYGYTF.

The chain employs TRBV6-5 and TRBJ1-1, with D unresolved. V dropped 5 bases and J dropped 3 bases, with 13 bases sitting between them. This CDR3 region has 14 residues. Germline CDR1 reads MNHEY; CDR2 reads SVGAGI. This CDR3 reads CASSPMRRHTEAFF. The CDR3 nucleotides are TGTGCCAGCAGTCCGATGAGGCGGCACACTGAAGCTTTCTTT.